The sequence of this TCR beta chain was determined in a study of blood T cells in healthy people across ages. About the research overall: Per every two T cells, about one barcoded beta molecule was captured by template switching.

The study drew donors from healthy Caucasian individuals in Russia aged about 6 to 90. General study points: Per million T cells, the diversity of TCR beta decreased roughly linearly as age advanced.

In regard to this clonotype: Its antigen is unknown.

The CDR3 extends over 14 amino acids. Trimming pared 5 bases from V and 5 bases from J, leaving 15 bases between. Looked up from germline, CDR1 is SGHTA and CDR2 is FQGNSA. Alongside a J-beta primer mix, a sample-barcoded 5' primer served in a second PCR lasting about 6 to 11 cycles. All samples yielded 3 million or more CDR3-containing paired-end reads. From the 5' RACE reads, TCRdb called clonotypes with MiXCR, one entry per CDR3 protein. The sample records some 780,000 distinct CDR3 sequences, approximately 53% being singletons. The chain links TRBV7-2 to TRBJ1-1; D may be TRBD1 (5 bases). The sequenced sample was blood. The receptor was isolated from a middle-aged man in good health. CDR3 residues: CASSPRAERTEAFF. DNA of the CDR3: TGTGCCAGCAGCCCCAGGGCGGAAAGGACTGAAGCTTTCTTT.